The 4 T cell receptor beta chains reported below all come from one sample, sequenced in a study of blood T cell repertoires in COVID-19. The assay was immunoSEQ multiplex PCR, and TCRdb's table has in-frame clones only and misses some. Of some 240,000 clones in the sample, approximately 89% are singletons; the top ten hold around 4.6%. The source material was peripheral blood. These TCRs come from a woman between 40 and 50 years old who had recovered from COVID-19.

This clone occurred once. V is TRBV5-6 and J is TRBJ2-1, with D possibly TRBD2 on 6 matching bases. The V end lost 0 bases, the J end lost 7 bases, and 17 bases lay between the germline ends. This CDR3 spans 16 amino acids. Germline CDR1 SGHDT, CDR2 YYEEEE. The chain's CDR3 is CASSLELAFQSNEQFF. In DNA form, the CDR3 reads TGTGCCAGCAGCTTGGAACTAGCCTTTCAGTCGAATGAGCAGTTCTTC.

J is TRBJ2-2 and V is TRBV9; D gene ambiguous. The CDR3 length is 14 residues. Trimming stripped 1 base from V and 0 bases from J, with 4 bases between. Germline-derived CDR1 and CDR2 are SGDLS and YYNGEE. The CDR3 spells CASSVSTNTGELFF. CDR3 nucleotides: TGTGCCAGCAGCGTATCAACGAACACCGGGGAGCTGTTTTTT.

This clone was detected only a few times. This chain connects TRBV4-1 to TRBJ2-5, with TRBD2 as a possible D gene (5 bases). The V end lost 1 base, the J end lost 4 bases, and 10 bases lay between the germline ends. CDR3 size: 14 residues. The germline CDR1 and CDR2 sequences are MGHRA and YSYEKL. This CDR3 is CASSQVRGSETQYF. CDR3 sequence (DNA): TGCGCCAGCAGCCAAGTTCGGGGATCAGAGACCCAGTACTTC.

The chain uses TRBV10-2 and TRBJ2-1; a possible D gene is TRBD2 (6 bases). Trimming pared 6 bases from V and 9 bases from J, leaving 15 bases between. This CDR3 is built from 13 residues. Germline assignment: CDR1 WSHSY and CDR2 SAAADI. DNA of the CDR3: TGCGCCAGCAGCTGGAGCGAGGGAGGTGAGCAGTTCTTC. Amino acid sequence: CASSWSEGGEQFF.